This TCR beta chain was obtained from a study of blood T cells in healthy people across ages. Using a J-beta primer mix together with a sample-barcoded 5' primer, a second PCR was run for about 6 to 11 cycles. Each of the cDNA molecules was tagged by a template-switch adaptor with 12 random nucleotides. One entry per CDR3 protein results from TCRdb running MiXCR on the 5' RACE reads. The table lists 650,000 to 900,000 distinct CDR3 sequences, about 62% of them singletons. To note about this clonotype: Its antigen is currently unknown.

Study findings and constraints: Compared with aged donors, long-lived donors showed fewer expanded clones, suggesting selection. Any changes in expanded clonotypes were possibly confounded, as donor CMV status remained unknown.

V lost 0 bases, J lost 5 bases, and 10 bases lay in between. Germline assignment: CDR1 MGHRA and CDR2 YSYEKL. This CDR3 spans 14 amino acids. Aged about 6 to 90, donors were systemically healthy Caucasians from Russia. V usage is TRBV4-1 and J usage is TRBJ1-1; D is unclear. The source material was blood. The source of this sequence is a man aged 30 to 45 in good health. The CDR3 is CASSQDRGRTEAFF. For the CDR3, the DNA is TGCGCCAGCAGCCAAGATCGGGGTCGGACTGAAGCTTTCTTT.